This entry lists 21 T cell receptor beta chains sequenced from one sample in a study of regulatory T cells in long-lasting Graves disease. As for time point: newly diagnosed GD, antithyroid drugs for less than 3 months. From RNA extracted from PBMCs, the TCR library was made. Building of the TCR beta libraries involved iRepertoire HTBI primers and Arm-PCR of CDR3 regions. A single record per CDR3 protein comes from TCRdb applying MiXCR to the multiplex PCR reads. Among about 560,000 distinct CDR3 sequences, about 16% were seen once, and the ten largest hold approximately 12%. The same data also went into a second study, on T cells in Graves' hyperthyroidism and ophthalmopathy.

The material sequenced was peripheral blood mononuclear cells (PBMCs), taken at new diagnosis, from a patient treated with antithyroid drugs. Receptor source: a man aged 18 to 29 with Graves disease.

This clonotype appeared many times. This rearrangement joins TRBV30 to TRBJ2-7, with D possibly TRBD1 on 5 matching bases. Germline V gene data show CDR1 as GTSNPN and CDR2 as SVGIG (reference sequence). V dropped 3 bases and J dropped 5 bases, with 14 bases sitting between them. CDR3 length: 13 amino acids. DNA for the CDR3: TGTGCCTGGAGCCCCATCAGGGCAAACGAGCAGTACTTC. Translating it yields CAWSPIRANEQYF.

This clonotype was detected only a few times. The chain employs TRBV29-1 and TRBJ2-1; 10 positions match TRBD2. CDR3 length: 13 residues. CDR1 and CDR2 (germline): SQVTM, ANQGSEA. This chain's CDR3 is CTSSGRAGNEQFF. The CDR3 nucleotides read TGCACCTCAAGCGGGAGGGCCGGTAATGAGCAGTTCTTC.

This clonotype was observed a handful of times. CDR3 sequence reads: CASRDPSGLGNGEQFF. CDR3 in DNA: TGCGCCAGCAGAGACCCGTCGGGACTAGGGAATGGTGAGCAGTTCTTC. This chain uses TRBV10-2 with TRBJ2-1, with TRBD2 matching over 8 bases. Germline V lookup: CDR1 WSHSY, CDR2 SAAADI. CDR3 size: 16 residues. Losses at the gene ends were 6 bases for V and 9 bases for J; bases not matched to a gene: 16.

This clonotype was seen at least ten times. The chain is built from TRBV5-4 and TRBJ2-7; 13 positions match TRBD2. Germline values: CDR1 SGHNT, CDR2 YYREEE (reference sequence). The V gene end was trimmed by 2 bases and the J gene end by 5 bases; junction bases not matched to a gene: 4. This CDR3 region has 15 residues. The CDR3 DNA reads TGTGCCAGCAGCTTAAGGACTAGCGGGAGCGACGAGCAGTACTTC. It is translated as CASSLRTSGSDEQYF.

This clonotype was counted a few times. This chain links TRBV18 with TRBJ1-1, with unresolved D. The V end lost 8 bases, the J end lost 0 bases, and 10 bases lay between the germline ends. The length of the CDR3 is 13 residues. Germline assignment: CDR1 KGHSH and CDR2 LQKENI. CDR3 protein: CASEVNLNTEAFF. The CDR3 DNA sequence: TGTGCCAGCGAGGTCAACTTGAACACTGAAGCTTTCTTT.

This clonotype showed up many times. The chain links TRBV7-6 to TRBJ2-3, with D maybe TRBD2 (5 bases). V gave up 5 bases and J gave up 3 bases, with 24 bases separating them. The germline V gene has CDR1 SGHVS and CDR2 FNYEAQ. The CDR3 is 18 amino acids. CDR3 nucleotides: TGTGCCAGCAGCCCTACTACCCGACTCCTACTAGGGACAGATACGCAGTATTTT. This translates into CASSPTTRLLLGTDTQYF.

The CDR3 sequence is CASSLEGSGNQPQHF. Here the CDR3 DNA reads TGTGCCAGCAGCCTAGAGGGAAGCGGCAATCAGCCCCAGCATTTT. V and J are TRBV9 and TRBJ1-5, with unresolved D. The CDR3 is made up of 15 amino acids. V was trimmed by 4 bases and J by 2 bases, leaving 13 bases between them. The germline V gene encodes CDR1 SGDLS and CDR2 YYNGEE.

The rearrangement links TRBV7-9 to TRBJ2-5; 11 positions match TRBD2. The germline gives CDR1 SEHNR, CDR2 FQNEAQ (reference sequence). The CDR3 runs 17 residues. J gave up 2 bases and V 3 bases, and 8 bases lay outside the gene matches. The CDR3 DNA is TGTGCCAGCAGCTTCCCCCGAAGACTAGCGGGGCAAGAGACCCAGTACTTC. Amino acid sequence: CASSFPRRLAGQETQYF. Full variable domain (missing parts from reference TRBV7-9 and TRBJ2-5): DTGVSQNPRHKITKRGQNVTFRCDPISEHNRLYWYRQTLGQGPEFLTYFQNEAQLEKSRLLSDRFSAERPKGSFSTLEIQRTEQGDSAMYLCASSFPRRLAGQETQYFGPGTRLLVL.

This clonotype was found many times. The chain recombines TRBV20-1 with TRBJ2-1; a possible D gene is TRBD2 (5 bases). Germline V gives CDR1 DFQATT, CDR2 SNEGSKA (reference sequence). The CDR3 is 10 residues long. Trimming cost V 5 bases and J 15 bases, with 14 bases left between them. The CDR3 DNA follows: TGCAGTGCTGCGGGCCAAGTGCGGTTCTTC. It codes for CSAAGQVRFF.

This clonotype was observed at least ten times. The genes are TRBV2 and TRBJ1-2; maybe TRBD1 (6 bases). Germline values: CDR1 SNHLY, CDR2 FYNNEI. This CDR3 region has 13 residues. Deletions cut 4 bases from V and 8 bases from J, with 14 bases between. CDR3 protein: CASSAWQGIGYTF. For the CDR3, the DNA is TGTGCCAGCAGTGCCTGGCAGGGGATCGGCTACACCTTC.

The chain recombines TRBV12-3 or TRBV12-4 with TRBJ1-2; 7 nucleotides line up with TRBD1. The CDR3 contains 14 residues. J lost 6 bases, V lost 3 bases, and 7 bases had no gene match. Here the CDR3 DNA reads TGTGCCAGCAGTTTTGGGGGGCAGGGGGATGGCTACACCTTC. Translation: CASSFGGQGDGYTF.

V gene TRBV9 combines with J gene TRBJ2-5; TRBD1 or TRBD2 may be the D gene (6 bases each). Germline CDR1 SGDLS, CDR2 YYNGEE. The CDR3 contains 14 residues. Trimming took off 4 bases at V and 5 bases at J, with 15 bases between the two ends. CDR3 residues: CASSPGAGMETQYF. CDR3 sequence (DNA): TGTGCCAGCAGCCCGGGGGCGGGGATGGAGACCCAGTACTTC.

In regard to this clonotype: A much larger clone lies a single base off, so this may be a read error. This chain uses TRBV20-1 with TRBJ2-1; TRBD2 is a possible D gene (5 bases). CDR1 is DFQATT and CDR2 is SNEGSKA in the germline V gene (reference sequence). CDR3 length equals 17 residues. Trimming stripped 6 bases from V and 1 base from J, with 22 bases between. CDR3 nucleotide sequence: TGCAGTGCCGTCTTAGGTTACGGGGAAGGTTCCTACAATGAGCAGTTCTTC. It encodes CSAVLGYGEGSYNEQFF.

The chain has TRBV6-1 and TRBJ2-3, with 7 bases identical to TRBD1. Germline V lookup: CDR1 MNHNS, CDR2 SASEGT. The ends lost 7 bases at V and 6 bases at J; junction bases unmatched: 7. This CDR3 is 13 amino acids long. CDR3 in DNA: TGTGCCAGCACCCGACTCAGGGGGGATACGCAGTATTTT. This codes for CASTRLRGDTQYF.

Of note for this clonotype: This may arise from a read error, as a much more abundant clone is one base away. The CDR3 carries no conserved terminal phenylalanine or tryptophan, so it likely arises from a read error. The chain carries TRBV7-7 and TRBJ2-1; 10 positions agree with TRBD2. CDR1 and CDR2 (germline): SSHAT, FNYEAQ (reference sequence). CDR3 length equals 15 residues. The CDR3 nucleotides are TGTGCTAGCAGCTTAGTAGCGGGAGGCTACAATGAGCAGTTCCTC. This translates into CASSLVAGGYNEQFL.

The J gene is TRBJ1-6, the V gene TRBV12-3 or TRBV12-4; D possibly corresponds to TRBD1 (5 bases). The CDR3 totals 14 residues. V was trimmed by 5 bases and J by 5 bases, leaving 10 bases between them. The CDR3 sequence is CASSKRRDNSPLHF. The CDR3, as DNA: TGTGCCAGCAGTAAACGCAGGGATAATTCACCCCTCCACTTT.

There are a few counts of this clonotype. A read error may produce the germline difference seen at one junction end. The V gene is TRBV7-3, the J gene TRBJ2-3; the D is unclear. The CDR3 is 15 amino acids. Looked up from germline, CDR1 is SGHTA and CDR2 is FQGTGA. CDR3 region: CTSSLQGGRTDTQYF. CDR3 nucleotide sequence: TGTACCAGCAGCCTACAAGGCGGACGCACAGATACGCAGTATTTT.

The sample holds a few counts of this clonotype. The rearrangement joins TRBV19 to TRBJ1-4, with TRBD1 identical over 9 bases. V lost 6 bases, J lost 14 bases, and 16 bases stayed unmatched. The germline V gene encodes CDR1 LNHDA and CDR2 SQIVND (reference sequence). This CDR3 spans 15 amino acids. CDR3 sequence reads: CASSNFRDREPRLFF. CDR3 DNA sequence: TGTGCCAGTAGCAACTTCCGGGACAGGGAGCCTAGGCTGTTTTTT.

This clonotype has only a few counts. This chain links TRBV11-1 with TRBJ2-3; D is possibly TRBD1 (7 bases). The V end was cut by 0 bases, the J end by 4 bases, with 14 bases between. Germline loops: CDR1 SGHAT, CDR2 FQDESV (reference sequence). The CDR3 sequence is 16 residues long. DNA for the CDR3: TGTGCCAGCAGCTTAGCGAGTGGCAGGGGGGCAGATACGCAGTATTTT. This codes for CASSLASGRGADTQYF. Supplemented by reference TRBV11-1 and TRBJ2-3, the full variable domain reads EAEVAQSPRYKITEKSQAVAFWCDPISGHATLYWYRQILGQGPELLVQFQDESVVDDSQLPKDRFSAERLKGVDSTLKIQPAELGDSAMYLCASSLASGRGADTQYFGPGTRLTVL.

CDR3 nucleotide sequence: TGCAGTGCTAGGGACTATAATTCACCCCTCCACTTT. Its protein is CSARDYNSPLHF. V gene TRBV20-1 combines with J gene TRBJ1-6; D is uncertain. In germline, CDR1 is DFQATT, CDR2 SNEGSKA (reference sequence). Trimming took 3 bases from V and 3 from J, leaving 3 bases between them. This CDR3 is 12 amino acids long.

This clonotype was counted at least ten times. The rearrangement links TRBV12-3 or TRBV12-4 to TRBJ2-1, with 15 nucleotides matching TRBD2. The CDR3 sequence is 18 residues long. V lost 6 bases, J lost 0 bases, and 6 bases stayed unmatched. The CDR3 DNA reads as TGTGCCAGCAGGGGACTAGCGGGAGGTGCGAGCTCCTACAATGAGCAGTTCTTC. Amino acids: CASRGLAGGASSYNEQFF.